These T cell receptor beta chains were read from a single sample in a study of T cells after yellow fever vaccination. TCRdb reanalysed the 5' RACE reads using MiXCR and keeps one entry per CDR3 protein. The sample holds a few hundred thousand distinct CDR3 sequences, less than 20% seen once. The sample was PBMCs, taken 15 days after the yellow fever booster vaccination. The receptors originated from a man aged 30 to 45 who received the YFV17D yellow fever vaccine. Both conserved end residues are trimmed from each CDR3. The D gene is left open where the match is weak. Clone size, where shown, is once, few, many, or a class for clones that have expanded.

>.|TRBV29-1|.
SVEDLGRAYSNEQF
>.|TRBV12-3/TRBV12-4|few
ASSLARAYGYT
>.|TRBV6-1|once
ASSAWAATANTGELF
>.|TRBV7-8|.
ASSLVSGSSYEQY
>.|TRBV27|few
ASSLSAANTGELF
>TRBD2|TRBV10-3|.
AISGGSGSYEQY
>.|TRBV20-1|.
SARDRYSSYEQY
>TRBD1|TRBV20-1|few
SAFGQGTKETQY
>TRBD2|TRBV20-1|many
SARSNAGTSVTYEQY
>TRBD1|TRBV28|.
ASSLLTGIIVGSRIGELF
>.|TRBV5-1|few
ASSRGLDNNEQF
>.|TRBV12-3/TRBV12-4|.
ASSLPPPNEQF
>TRBD2|TRBV20-1|.
SARDLSGDSYNEQF
>TRBD2|TRBV12-3/TRBV12-4|.
ASSLLAASTDTQY
>.|TRBV5-1|.
ASSLSGTTGNTIY
>TRBD2|TRBV12-3/TRBV12-4|few
ASSFSGSPQETQY
>TRBD2|TRBV28|few
ASSRLTSGDNEQF
>.|TRBV29-1|once
SVGGQGPSEQF
>TRBD2|TRBV28|few
ASRTGLAGEAPSQY
>.|TRBV29-1|.
SVLRHQETQY
>.|TRBV6-1|.
ASKRGGDFDTQY
>.|TRBV18|.
ASSSGLDYEQY
>.|TRBV11-2|.
ASSLDGGDTQY
>TRBD2|TRBV7-9|.
ASSKTSGAHNEQF
>.|TRBV29-1|.
SVEGYLSDEQF
>.|TRBV5-6|once
ASGLGRLGAWNTEAF